These 4 T cell receptor beta chains were sequenced from one sample in a study of cytomegalovirus exposure and HLA in healthy donors. Profiling relied on immunoSEQ multiplex PCR, and the TCRdb table lists in-frame clones only, not all of them. This sample has over 150,000 clones, with around 90% found just once. The sample comprised PBMCs. These receptors were obtained from a woman under 30 in good health and CMV-seropositive.

DNA of the CDR3: TGTGCTAGTGGTTTGCCCCAACAGGGGGCGCGAGGCTACACCTTC. As protein: CASGLPQQGARGYTF. The V gene is TRBV12-5, the J gene TRBJ1-2; 9 bases align to TRBD1. The V gene's germline CDR1 is LGHNT and CDR2 FRNRAP. CDR3 length: 15 amino acids. V was pared by 2 bases and J by 8 bases, with 9 bases of the junction left unmatched.

In DNA, the CDR3 is TGTGCCAGCAGGGACGGGACTAGCGCGAGCTACGAGCAGTACTTC. This gives the protein CASRDGTSASYEQYF. V usage is TRBV6-5 and J usage is TRBJ2-7; 10 bases map to TRBD2. J gave up 3 bases and V 6 bases, and 8 bases lay outside the gene matches. The CDR3 spans 15 residues. Per germline, CDR1 MNHEY and CDR2 SVGAGI.

The CDR3 spells CASSPTGGGTGELFF. CDR3 DNA sequence: TGCGCCAGCAGCCCGACAGGGGGCGGCACCGGGGAGCTGTTTTTT. The chain combines TRBV4-3 with TRBJ2-2; 10 nucleotides line up with TRBD1. Germline CDR1 reads LGHNA; CDR2 reads YSLEER. CDR3 length: 15 residues. V trimming: 4 bases; J trimming: 4 bases; junction bases outside the gene matches: 3.

The chain recombines TRBV27 with TRBJ1-6; a possible D gene is TRBD1 (5 bases). V lost 5 bases and J 7 bases, leaving 18 bases between the germline ends. Germline lookup yields CDR1 MNHEY and CDR2 SMNVEV (reference sequence). This CDR3 contains 16 residues. The CDR3 sequence: CASSGGGRGWNSPLHF. The CDR3 region has the DNA TGTGCCAGCAGTGGGGGGGGTCGGGGATGGAATTCACCCCTCCACTTT.